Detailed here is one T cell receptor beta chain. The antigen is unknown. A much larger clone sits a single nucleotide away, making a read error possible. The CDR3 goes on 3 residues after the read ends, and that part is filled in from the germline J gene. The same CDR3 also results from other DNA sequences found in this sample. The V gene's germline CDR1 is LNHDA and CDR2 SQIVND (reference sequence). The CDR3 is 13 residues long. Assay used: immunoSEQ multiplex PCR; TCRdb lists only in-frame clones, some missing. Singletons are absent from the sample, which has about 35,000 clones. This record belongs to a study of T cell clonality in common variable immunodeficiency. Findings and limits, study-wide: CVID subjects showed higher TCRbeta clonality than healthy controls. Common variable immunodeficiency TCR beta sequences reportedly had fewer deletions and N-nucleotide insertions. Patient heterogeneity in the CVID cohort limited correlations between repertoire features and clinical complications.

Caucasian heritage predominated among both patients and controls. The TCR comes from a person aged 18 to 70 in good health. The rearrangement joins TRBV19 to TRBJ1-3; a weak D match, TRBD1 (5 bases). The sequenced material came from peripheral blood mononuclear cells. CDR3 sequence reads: CASSPQGRNTIYF. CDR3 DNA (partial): TGTGCCAGTAGTCCGCAGGGTAGGAACACA.